These 29 T cell receptor beta chains originate from one sample sequenced in a study of Graves' ophthalmopathy and Graves' hyperthyroidism. TCR beta CDR3 regions were amplified from RNA transcripts. First-round RT-PCR with HTBI primers preceded a second-round multiplex PCR. TCRdb called the multiplex PCR reads again in MiXCR, with one record for every CDR3 protein. Of some 750,000 distinct CDR3 sequences in the sample, 35% to 50% were seen once. The sample consisted of peripheral blood. Receptors originate from an adult man with Graves' ophthalmopathy.

The chain combines TRBV5-5 with TRBJ2-7; D is uncertain. The CDR3 runs 15 residues. Trimming cost V 0 bases and J 2 bases, with 12 bases left between them. Per the germline V gene, CDR1 is SGHKS and CDR2 is YYEKEE (reference sequence). The CDR3 nucleotides read TGTGCCAGCAGCTTGGTCTCTTATGAAACCTACGAGCAGTACTTC. Protein product: CASSLVSYETYEQYF.

In its sample, this clonotype was seen many times. The gene calls are TRBV29-1 and TRBJ2-7; 10 bases fit TRBD1. CDR3 size: 14 residues. Germline trimming cut 4 bases from V and 6 bases from J; bases unmatched to any gene: 9. In germline, CDR1 is SQVTM, CDR2 ANQGSEA. The DNA for the CDR3 is TGCAGCGTTGGAACGGGGACAGGGGTCCGCGAGCAGTACTTC. It translates to CSVGTGTGVREQYF.

The V gene is TRBV25-1, the J gene TRBJ2-7, with a possible D match to TRBD1 (6 bases). Germline V gene data show CDR1 as MGHDK and CDR2 as SYGVNS. The ends were cut back, 5 bases at V and 0 bases at J, with 20 bases in the middle. The CDR3 is 17 amino acids. The CDR3 DNA reads as TGTGCCAGCAGTTCCACCTTGGGGTCCAGGGGCTCCTACGAGCAGTACTTC. The encoded protein is CASSSTLGSRGSYEQYF.

The chain is built from TRBV20-1 and TRBJ2-5; 12 positions agree with TRBD1. The DNA end favors TRBJ2-7, so the J call may be wrong. Germline V gene data show CDR1 as DFQATT and CDR2 as SNEGSKA (reference sequence). The CDR3 extends over 15 amino acids. CDR3 in amino acids: CSARAGQGARYEQYF. CDR3 DNA: TGCAGTGCTAGGGCGGGACAGGGGGCCCGCTACGAGCAGTACTTC.

Comment on this clonotype: This may stem from a read error, because a much larger clone lies one nucleotide away. V usage is TRBV7-2 and J usage is TRBJ1-5, with D hard to call. Per the germline V gene, CDR1 is SGHTA and CDR2 is FQGNSA. The CDR3 runs to 13 residues. The CDR3: CAGSPQNNQPQHF. CDR3 DNA sequence: TGTGCCGGCAGCCCCCAGAACAATCAGCCCCAGCATTTT.

Of note for this clonotype: With a much larger clone just one base away, this may be a read error. The V call is TRBV20-1, the J call TRBJ2-5, with unresolved D. The V gene lost 1 base and the J gene lost 5 bases, with 5 bases spanning the gap. The V gene's germline CDR1 is DFQATT and CDR2 SNEGSKA (reference sequence). The CDR3 totals 11 residues. CDR3 residues: CSARGRETQYF. The CDR3 DNA sequence: TGCAGTGCTAGAGGACGGGAGACCCAGTACTTC.

Note on this clonotype: A much larger clone is a single base away; this may be a read error. This sequence joins TRBV7-9 and TRBJ1-2, with D uncertain. The CDR3 length is 11 residues. Germline V gives CDR1 SEHNR, CDR2 FQNEAQ (reference sequence). The CDR3 DNA is TGTGCCAGCGGCTTAGATCAAGCGCAGGACTTC. This encodes CASGLDQAQDF. Complete variable domain (other parts from reference TRBV7-9 and TRBJ1-2): DTGVSQNPRHKITKRGQNVTFRCDPISEHNRLYWYRQTLGQGPEFLTYFQNEAQLEKSRLLSDRFSAERPKGSFSTLEIQRTEQGDSAMYLCASGLDQAQDFGSGTRLTVV.

This clonotype has only a few counts. A read error may produce the germline difference seen at one junction end. The V and J genes are TRBV2 and TRBJ1-2; 9 bases fit TRBD1. The length of the CDR3 is 13 residues. Germline loops: CDR1 SNHLY, CDR2 FYNNEI. CDR3 nucleotide sequence: TGTGCCAGCAGTGACGCGGCGGGACAGGGCTATACCTTC. This gives the protein CASSDAAGQGYTF.

The chain couples TRBV4-2 to TRBJ2-7; 9 bases are a match to TRBD2. In germline, CDR1 is LGHNA, CDR2 YNFKEQ. The CDR3 consists of 16 residues. The V segment lost 0 bases and the J segment 0 bases; nucleotides outside the gene matches: 3. CDR3 region: CASSQEGGGASYEQYF. Written as DNA, the CDR3 is TGTGCCAGCAGCCAAGAAGGCGGGGGGGCCTCCTACGAGCAGTACTTC.

This clonotype showed up just a few times. The chain uses TRBV7-9 and TRBJ1-5; 7 nucleotides agree with TRBD1. The germline V gene encodes CDR1 SEHNR and CDR2 FQNEAQ (reference sequence). The CDR3 runs to 15 residues. J was trimmed by 6 bases and V by 1 base; bases with no gene match: 6. CDR3 amino acids: CASSLDGQVAQPQHF. The CDR3 bases are TGTGCCAGCAGCTTAGATGGACAGGTCGCTCAGCCCCAGCATTTT.

The rearrangement uses TRBV25-1 and TRBJ2-7, with 7 bases that match TRBD1. CDR1 and CDR2 from the germline V gene are MGHDK and SYGVNS. This CDR3 is 15 amino acids long. V lost 2 bases and J lost 0; bases outside the gene matches: 4. The chain's CDR3 is CASSEVRDSSYEQYF. The DNA of the CDR3 is TGTGCCAGCAGTGAAGTCCGGGACAGCTCCTACGAGCAGTACTTC.

The sample holds many counts of this clonotype. V is TRBV7-2 and J is TRBJ1-6, with a possible D match to TRBD1 (5 bases). The CDR3 covers 12 residues. Germline V gives CDR1 SGHTA, CDR2 FQGNSA. Trimming shortened V by 5 bases and J by 16 bases, and 15 bases separated the two germline ends. In nucleotides, the CDR3 is TGTGCCAGCAGCCTCGCCGGGACGGAGCTCCACTTT. Translation gives CASSLAGTELHF.

The rearrangement uses TRBV29-1 and TRBJ1-2, with unresolved D. V shed 0 bases and J shed 3 bases, with 17 bases lying between them. Germline V gene sequence: CDR1 SQVTM, CDR2 ANQGSEA. The CDR3 is made up of 16 amino acids. CDR3 sequence reads: CSVEDPALGPDYGYTF. For the CDR3, the DNA is TGCAGCGTTGAAGATCCAGCCTTGGGCCCCGACTATGGCTACACCTTC.

The chain carries TRBV20-1 and TRBJ1-5; a possible D gene is TRBD1 (5 bases). Per the germline V gene, CDR1 is DFQATT and CDR2 is SNEGSKA (reference sequence). The V end lost 4 bases, the J end lost 0 bases, and 10 bases lay between the germline ends. The CDR3 covers 14 residues. The CDR3, as DNA: TGCAGTGCTATGAAGGGGAATAGCAATCAGCCCCAGCATTTT. Translated, it gives CSAMKGNSNQPQHF.

J is TRBJ1-6 and V is TRBV4-2; D unclear. V dropped 11 bases and J dropped 9 bases, with 17 bases sitting between them. The CDR3 sequence is 13 residues long. The germline V gene has CDR1 LGHNA and CDR2 YNFKEQ. CDR3 sequence reads: CAWSEGNRSPLHF. CDR3 bases: TGTGCCTGGAGCGAAGGGAATCGTTCACCCCTCCACTTT.

The V gene is TRBV4-2, the J gene TRBJ1-2, with unresolved D. The V end was cut by 2 bases, the J end by 6 bases, with 16 bases between. CDR3 length: 15 residues. The germline gives CDR1 LGHNA, CDR2 YNFKEQ. CDR3 DNA sequence: TGTGCCAGCAGCCAAAGTCGGATGGGATCCAATGGCTACACCTTC. Translating it yields CASSQSRMGSNGYTF.

As concerns this clonotype: Being one base from a much bigger clone, this may be a read error. The rearrangement joins TRBV25-1 to TRBJ1-6; D is unresolved. CDR1 is MGHDK and CDR2 is SYGVNS in the germline V gene. The CDR3 contains 13 residues. V lost 5 bases, J lost 14 bases, and 16 bases lay in between. This chain's CDR3 is CASSQALFRALHF. CDR3 in DNA: TGTGCCAGCAGTCAAGCGCTTTTTAGGGCCCTCCACTTT.

The chain links TRBV6-5 to TRBJ2-5; D not certain. The V and J ends lost 7 bases and 5 bases respectively, with 8 bases between them. Germline V CDR1 and CDR2: MNHEY, SVGAGI. This CDR3 spans 11 amino acids. The CDR3 nucleotides are TGTGCCAGCATTCAACAGGAGACCCAGTACTTC. It encodes CASIQQETQYF.

This clonotype was picked up one time. The chain joins TRBV20-1 to TRBJ2-7; 8 nucleotides match TRBD1. Germline V gene data show CDR1 as DFQATT and CDR2 as SNEGSKA (reference sequence). The V and J ends lost 4 bases and 7 bases, in that order; junction bases with no gene match: 9. CDR3 length equals 13 residues. CDR3 protein: CSATTGVAGEQYF. In DNA, the CDR3 is TGCAGTGCTACGACAGGGGTCGCCGGGGAGCAGTACTTC.

This chain uses TRBV25-1 with TRBJ1-5, with a possible D match to TRBD1 (5 bases). The CDR3 has 14 amino acids. The germline V gene encodes CDR1 MGHDK and CDR2 SYGVNS. Trimming removed 3 bases at V and 4 bases at J, with 10 bases between. The CDR3 protein is CASSDQGPNQPQHF. In DNA form, the CDR3 reads TGTGCCAGCAGTGATCAGGGACCGAATCAGCCCCAGCATTTT.

Points on this clonotype: This sequence may be a read error, since a much larger clone differs from it by one base. The rearrangement links TRBV29-1 to TRBJ2-7; the D is unclear. The CDR3 totals 12 residues. V lost 4 bases to trimming and J lost 5 bases, with 12 bases between them. From germline, CDR1 is SQVTM and CDR2 ANQGSEA. CDR3 sequence (DNA): TGCAGCGTTGCGGTCGGGTTTAACGAGCAGTACTTC. It is translated as CSVAVGFNEQYF.

The chain combines TRBV7-6 with TRBJ1-4, with TRBD1 matching over 10 bases. V lost 1 base and J lost 12; bases outside the gene matches: 8. The germline gives CDR1 SGHVS, CDR2 FNYEAQ. CDR3 size: 15 residues. CDR3 sequence reads: CASSLGETGGEQLFF. Written as DNA, the CDR3 is TGTGCCAGCAGCTTAGGAGAGACAGGGGGCGAACAACTGTTTTTT. Combining the CDR3 with reference TRBV7-6 and TRBJ1-4 gives the whole variable domain GAGVSQSPRYKVTKRGQDVALRCDPISGHVSLYWYRQALGQGPEFLTYFNYEAQQDKSGLPNDRFSAERPEGSISTLTIQRTEQRDSAMYRCASSLGETGGEQLFFGSGTQLSVL.

For this clonotype: A read error may be the cause here, since a much bigger clone is one base away. The chain couples TRBV7-9 to TRBJ1-6; tentatively, D is TRBD1 (5 bases). CDR3 length: 16 residues. Germline CDR1 SEHNR, CDR2 FQNEAQ (reference sequence). V shed 2 bases and J shed 9 bases, with 17 bases lying between them. CDR3 residues: CASSLPGNGWSSPLHF. In nucleotides, the CDR3 is TGTGCCAGCAGCTTACCAGGGAATGGTTGGAGTTCACCCCTCCACTTT.

The V gene is TRBV24-1, the J gene TRBJ2-2; D is uncertain. The germline V gene encodes CDR1 KGHDR and CDR2 SFDVKD. The CDR3 spans 13 residues. V was trimmed by 4 bases and J by 8 bases, leaving 10 bases between them. CDR3 nucleotide sequence: TGTGCCACCAGTGAACTGGACGGGGGGGAGCTGTTTTTT. Protein sequence: CATSELDGGELFF.

The V call is TRBV6-5, the J call TRBJ2-7; weak D call: TRBD1 (5 bases). Germline lookup yields CDR1 MNHEY and CDR2 SVGAGI. V was pared by 7 bases and J by 3 bases, with 16 bases between. The CDR3 is 14 amino acids. As DNA, the CDR3 is TGTGCCAGCACCAGGGCCGGCTTAGTCTACGAGCAGTACTTC. It is translated as CASTRAGLVYEQYF.

J is TRBJ1-2 and V is TRBV5-5, with 9 nucleotides matching TRBD1. The CDR3 extends over 15 amino acids. The germline gives CDR1 SGHKS, CDR2 YYEKEE (reference sequence). With V trimmed by 4 bases and J by 4 bases, 8 bases remained unmatched. The DNA for the CDR3 is TGTGCCAGCAGCGCCAACAGGGGGCGGGGCTATGGCTACACCTTC. As protein: CASSANRGRGYGYTF. Filled out from reference TRBV5-5 and TRBJ1-2, the complete variable domain reads DAGVTQSPTHLIKTRGQQVTLRCSPISGHKSVSWYQQVLGQGPQFIFQYYEKEERGRGNFPDRFSARQFPNYSSELNVNALLLGDSALYLCASSANRGRGYGYTFGSGTRLTVV.

This clonotype was counted many times. The J gene is TRBJ1-3, the V gene TRBV29-1; TRBD1 might be the D (5 bases). The CDR3 sequence is 11 residues long. CDR1 and CDR2 from the germline V gene are SQVTM and ANQGSEA. Trimming took off 7 bases at V and 11 bases at J, with 15 bases between the two ends. The chain's CDR3 is CSAEGFSAIYF. The CDR3 DNA reads TGCAGCGCTGAGGGGTTTTCCGCCATATATTTT.

This clonotype was seen only a few times. V gene TRBV2 combines with J gene TRBJ1-4; the D is unclear. The germline CDR1 and CDR2 sequences are SNHLY and FYNNEI. This CDR3 has 14 amino acids. V lost 4 bases and J 3 bases, leaving 9 bases between the germline ends. CDR3 DNA sequence: TGTGCCAGCAGTGGACCGGCGGCTAATGAAAAACTGTTTTTT. This translates into CASSGPAANEKLFF.

At least ten counts were recorded for this clonotype. The chain combines TRBV10-1 with TRBJ2-5, with 9 bases aligning to TRBD1. The CDR3 has 15 residues. Germline CDR1 and CDR2: WNHNN and SYGVQD (reference sequence). Trimming cost V 0 bases and J 5 bases; bases outside gene matches: 4. CDR3 region: CASSESGQGYETQYF. CDR3 bases: TGCGCCAGCAGTGAGTCCGGACAGGGGTACGAGACCCAGTACTTC.